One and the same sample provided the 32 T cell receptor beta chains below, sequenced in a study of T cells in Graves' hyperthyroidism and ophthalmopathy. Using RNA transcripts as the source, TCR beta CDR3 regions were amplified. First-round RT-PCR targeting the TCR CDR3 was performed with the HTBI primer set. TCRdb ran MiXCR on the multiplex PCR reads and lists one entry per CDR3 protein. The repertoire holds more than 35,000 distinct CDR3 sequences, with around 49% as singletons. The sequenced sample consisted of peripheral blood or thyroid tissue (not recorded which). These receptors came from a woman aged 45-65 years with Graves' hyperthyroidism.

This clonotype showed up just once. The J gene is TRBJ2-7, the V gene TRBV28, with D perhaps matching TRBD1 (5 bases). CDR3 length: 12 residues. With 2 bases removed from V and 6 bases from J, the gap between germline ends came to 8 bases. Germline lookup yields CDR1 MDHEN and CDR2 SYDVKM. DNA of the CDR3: TGTGCCAGCAGTTTAGTTCAGGGCGAGCAGTACTTC. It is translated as CASSLVQGEQYF.

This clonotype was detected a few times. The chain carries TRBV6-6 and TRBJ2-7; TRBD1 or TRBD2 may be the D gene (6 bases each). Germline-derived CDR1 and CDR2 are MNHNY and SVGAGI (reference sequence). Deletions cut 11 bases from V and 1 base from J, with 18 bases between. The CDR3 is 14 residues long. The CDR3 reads CAHSQGGTSYEQYF. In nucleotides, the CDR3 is TGTGCCCATTCCCAGGGCGGGACATCCTACGAGCAGTACTTC.

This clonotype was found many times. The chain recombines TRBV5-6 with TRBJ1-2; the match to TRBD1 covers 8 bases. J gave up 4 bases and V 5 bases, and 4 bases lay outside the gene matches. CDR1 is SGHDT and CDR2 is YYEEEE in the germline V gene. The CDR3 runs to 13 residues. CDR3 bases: TGTGCCAGCAGTAAAACAGGGGGCTATGGCTACACCTTC. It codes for CASSKTGGYGYTF. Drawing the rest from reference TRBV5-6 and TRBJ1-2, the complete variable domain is DAGVTQSPTHLIKTRGQQVTLRCSPKSGHDTVSWYQQALGQGPQFIFQYYEEEERQRGNFPDRFSGHQFPNYSSELNVNALLLGDSALYLCASSKTGGYGYTFGSGTRLTVV.

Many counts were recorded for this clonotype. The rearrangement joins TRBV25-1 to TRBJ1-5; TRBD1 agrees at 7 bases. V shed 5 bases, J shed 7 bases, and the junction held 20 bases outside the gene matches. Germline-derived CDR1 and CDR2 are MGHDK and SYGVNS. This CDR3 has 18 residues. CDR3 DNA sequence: TGTGCCAGCAGTCCGGGACTCCCGGAGCAGGGGGGGGGACAGCCCCAGCATTTT. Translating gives CASSPGLPEQGGGQPQHF.

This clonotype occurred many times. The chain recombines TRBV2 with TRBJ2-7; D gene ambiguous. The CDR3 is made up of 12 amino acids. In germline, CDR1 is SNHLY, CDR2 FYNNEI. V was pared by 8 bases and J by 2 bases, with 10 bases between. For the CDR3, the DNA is TGTGCCAGCCGCGCGGTGGCCTACGAGCAGTACTTC. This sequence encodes CASRAVAYEQYF. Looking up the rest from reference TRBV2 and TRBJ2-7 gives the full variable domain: EPEVTQTPSHQVTQMGQEVILRCVPISNHLYFYWYRQILGQKVEFLVSFYNNEISEKSEIFDDQFSVERPDGSNFTLKIRSTKLEDSAMYFCASRAVAYEQYFGPGTRLTVT.

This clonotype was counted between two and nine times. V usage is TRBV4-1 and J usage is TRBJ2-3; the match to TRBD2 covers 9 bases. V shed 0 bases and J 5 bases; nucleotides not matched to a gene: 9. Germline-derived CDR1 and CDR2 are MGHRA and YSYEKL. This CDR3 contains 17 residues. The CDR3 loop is CASSQDLGAGGGDTQYF. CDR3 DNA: TGCGCCAGCAGCCAAGATTTGGGAGCGGGAGGAGGAGATACGCAGTATTTT.

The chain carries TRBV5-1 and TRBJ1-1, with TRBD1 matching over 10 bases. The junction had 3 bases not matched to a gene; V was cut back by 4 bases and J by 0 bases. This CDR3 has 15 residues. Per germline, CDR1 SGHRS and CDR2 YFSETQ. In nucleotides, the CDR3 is TGCGCCAGCAGCACCGGACAGGGGGTGAACACTGAAGCTTTCTTT. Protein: CASSTGQGVNTEAFF.

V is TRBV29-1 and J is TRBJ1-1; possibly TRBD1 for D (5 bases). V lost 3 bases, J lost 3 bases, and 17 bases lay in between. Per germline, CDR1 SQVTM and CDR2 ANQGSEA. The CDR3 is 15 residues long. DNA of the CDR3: TGCAGCGTTGAGGGGAGGGACTATGGCTACACTGAAGCTTTCTTT. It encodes CSVEGRDYGYTEAFF.

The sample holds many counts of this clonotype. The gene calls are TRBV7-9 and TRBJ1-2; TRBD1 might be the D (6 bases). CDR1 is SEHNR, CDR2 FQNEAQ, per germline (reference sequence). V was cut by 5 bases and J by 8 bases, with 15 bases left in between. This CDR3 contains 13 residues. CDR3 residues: CASSLGHRDGYTF. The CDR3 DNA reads TGTGCCAGCAGCCTAGGGCACAGGGACGGCTACACCTTC.

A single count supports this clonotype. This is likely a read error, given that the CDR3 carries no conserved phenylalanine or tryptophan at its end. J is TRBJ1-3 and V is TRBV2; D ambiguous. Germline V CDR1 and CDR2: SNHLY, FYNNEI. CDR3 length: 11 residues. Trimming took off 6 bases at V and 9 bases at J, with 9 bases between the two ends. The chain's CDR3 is CASSQTGTIYS. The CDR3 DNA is TGTGCCAGCAGCCAAACCGGCACCATATATTCT.

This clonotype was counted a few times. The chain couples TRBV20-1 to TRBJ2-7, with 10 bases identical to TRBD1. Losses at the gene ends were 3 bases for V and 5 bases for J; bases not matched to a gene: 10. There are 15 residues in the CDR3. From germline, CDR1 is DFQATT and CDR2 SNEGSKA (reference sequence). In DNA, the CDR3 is TGCAGTGCTAGTGGCGTTGGGACAGGGGACAACGAGCAGTACTTC. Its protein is CSASGVGTGDNEQYF.

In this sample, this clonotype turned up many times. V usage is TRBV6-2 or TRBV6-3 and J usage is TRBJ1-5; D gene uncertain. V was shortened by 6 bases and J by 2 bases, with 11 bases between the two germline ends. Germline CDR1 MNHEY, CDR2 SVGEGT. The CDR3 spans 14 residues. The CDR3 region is CASSRLVGNQPQHF. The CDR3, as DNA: TGTGCCAGCAGCCGTTTGGTGGGCAATCAGCCCCAGCATTTT.

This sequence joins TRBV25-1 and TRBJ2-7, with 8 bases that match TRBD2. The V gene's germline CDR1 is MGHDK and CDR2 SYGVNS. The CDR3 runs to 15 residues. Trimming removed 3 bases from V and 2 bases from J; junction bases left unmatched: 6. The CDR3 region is CASSDPTSVTYEQYF. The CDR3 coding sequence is TGTGCCAGCAGTGACCCGACTAGCGTAACCTACGAGCAGTACTTC.

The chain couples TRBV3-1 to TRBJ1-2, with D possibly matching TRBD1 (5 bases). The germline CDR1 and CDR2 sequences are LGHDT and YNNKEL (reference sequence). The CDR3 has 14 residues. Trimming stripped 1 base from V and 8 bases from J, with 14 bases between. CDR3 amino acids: CASSQAGRVKGYTF. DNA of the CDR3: TGTGCCAGCAGCCAAGCCGGCAGGGTCAAAGGCTACACCTTC. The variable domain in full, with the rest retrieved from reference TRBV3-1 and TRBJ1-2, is DTAVSQTPKYLVTQMGNDKSIKCEQNLGHDTMYWYKQDSKKFLKIMFSYNNKELIINETVPNRFSPKSPDKAHLNLHINSLELGDSAVYFCASSQAGRVKGYTFGSGTRLTVV.

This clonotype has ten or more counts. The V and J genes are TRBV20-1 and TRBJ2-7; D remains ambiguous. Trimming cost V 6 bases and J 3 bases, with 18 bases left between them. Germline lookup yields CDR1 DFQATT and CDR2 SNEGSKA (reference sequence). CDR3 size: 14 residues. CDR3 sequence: CSASIPGPGYEQYF. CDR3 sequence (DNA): TGCAGTGCCTCCATTCCGGGCCCCGGCTACGAGCAGTACTTC.

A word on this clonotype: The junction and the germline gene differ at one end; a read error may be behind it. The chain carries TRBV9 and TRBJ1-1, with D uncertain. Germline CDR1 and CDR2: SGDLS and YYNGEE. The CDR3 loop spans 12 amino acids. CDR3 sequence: CACSDLNTEAFF. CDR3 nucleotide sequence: TGTGCCTGCAGTGATTTGAACACTGAAGCTTTCTTT.

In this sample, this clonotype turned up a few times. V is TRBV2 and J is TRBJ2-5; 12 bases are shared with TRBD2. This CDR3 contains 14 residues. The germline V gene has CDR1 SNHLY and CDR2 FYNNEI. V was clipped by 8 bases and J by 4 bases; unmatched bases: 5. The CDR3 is CASRGLAGRETQYF. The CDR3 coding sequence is TGTGCCAGCCGGGGACTAGCGGGCAGAGAGACCCAGTACTTC.

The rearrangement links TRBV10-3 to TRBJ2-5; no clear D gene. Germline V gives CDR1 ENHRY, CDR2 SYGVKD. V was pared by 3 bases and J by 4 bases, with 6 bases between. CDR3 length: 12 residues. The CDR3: CAISEGLETQYF. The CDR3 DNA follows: TGTGCCATCAGTGAAGGATTAGAGACCCAGTACTTC.

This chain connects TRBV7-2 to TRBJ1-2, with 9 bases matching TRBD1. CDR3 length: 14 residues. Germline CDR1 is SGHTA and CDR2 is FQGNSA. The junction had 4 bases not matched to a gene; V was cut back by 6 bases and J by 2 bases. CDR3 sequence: CASRTQGANYGYTF. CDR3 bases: TGTGCCAGCAGAACACAGGGGGCGAACTATGGCTACACCTTC.

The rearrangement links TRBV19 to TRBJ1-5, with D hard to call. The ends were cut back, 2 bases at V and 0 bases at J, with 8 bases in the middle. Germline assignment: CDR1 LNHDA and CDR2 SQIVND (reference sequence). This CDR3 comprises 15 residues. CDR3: CASSIRGNSNQPQHF. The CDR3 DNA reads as TGTGCCAGTAGTATAAGAGGGAATAGCAATCAGCCCCAGCATTTT.

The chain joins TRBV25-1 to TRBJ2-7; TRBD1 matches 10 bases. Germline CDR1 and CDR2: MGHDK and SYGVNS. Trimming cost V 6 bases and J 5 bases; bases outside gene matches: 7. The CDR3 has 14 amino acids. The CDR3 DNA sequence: TGTGCCAGCAGCGTTAGGGACAGGGGTAACGAGCAGTACTTC. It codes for CASSVRDRGNEQYF.

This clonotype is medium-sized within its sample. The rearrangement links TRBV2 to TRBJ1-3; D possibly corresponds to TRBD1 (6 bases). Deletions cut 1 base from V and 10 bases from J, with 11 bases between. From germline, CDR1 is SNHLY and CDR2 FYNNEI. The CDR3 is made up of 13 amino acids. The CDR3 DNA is TGTGCCAGCAGTGAAGTGGGGGCTTGGACCATATATTTT. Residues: CASSEVGAWTIYF.

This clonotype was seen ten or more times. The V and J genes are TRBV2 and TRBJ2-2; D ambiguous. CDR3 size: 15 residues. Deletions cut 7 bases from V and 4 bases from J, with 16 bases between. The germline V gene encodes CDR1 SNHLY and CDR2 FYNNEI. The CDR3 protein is CASMSGRVSTGELFF. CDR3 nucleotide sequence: TGTGCCAGCATGTCAGGCCGGGTGAGCACCGGGGAGCTGTTTTTT.

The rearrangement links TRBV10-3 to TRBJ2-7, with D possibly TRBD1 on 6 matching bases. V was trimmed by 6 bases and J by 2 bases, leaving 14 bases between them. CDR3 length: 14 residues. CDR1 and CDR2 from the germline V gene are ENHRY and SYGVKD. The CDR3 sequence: CAIRAAGETYEQYF. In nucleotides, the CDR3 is TGTGCCATCAGGGCCGCAGGGGAGACCTACGAGCAGTACTTC.

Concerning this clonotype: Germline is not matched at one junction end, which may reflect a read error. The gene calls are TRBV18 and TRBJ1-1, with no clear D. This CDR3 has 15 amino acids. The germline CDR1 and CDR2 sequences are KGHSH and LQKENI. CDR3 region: CASSPVPLLNTEAYF. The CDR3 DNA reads TGTGCCAGCTCACCAGTCCCGTTATTGAACACTGAAGCTTACTTT.

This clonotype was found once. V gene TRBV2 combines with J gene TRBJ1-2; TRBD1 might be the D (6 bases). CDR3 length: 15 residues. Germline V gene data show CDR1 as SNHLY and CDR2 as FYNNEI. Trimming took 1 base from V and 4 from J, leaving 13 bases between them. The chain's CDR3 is CASSEGGRGSYGYTF. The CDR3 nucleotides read TGTGCCAGCAGTGAAGGCGGCAGGGGTTCCTATGGCTACACCTTC.

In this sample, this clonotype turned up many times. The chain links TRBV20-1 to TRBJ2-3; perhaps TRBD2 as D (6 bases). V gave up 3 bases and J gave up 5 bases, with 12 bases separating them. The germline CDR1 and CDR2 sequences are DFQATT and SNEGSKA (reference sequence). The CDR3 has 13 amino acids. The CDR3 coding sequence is TGCAGTGCTAGGCGGGGAAGTAAAGATACGCAGTATTTT. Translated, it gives CSARRGSKDTQYF.

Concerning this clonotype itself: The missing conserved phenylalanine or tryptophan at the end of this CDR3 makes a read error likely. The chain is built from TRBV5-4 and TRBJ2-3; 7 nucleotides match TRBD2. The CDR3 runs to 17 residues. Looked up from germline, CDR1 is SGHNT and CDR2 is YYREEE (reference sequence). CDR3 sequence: CASSLSGSGSSTDSQYL. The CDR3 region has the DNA TGTGCCAGCAGCTTGTCGGGTAGCGGGTCTAGCACAGATTCGCAGTATCTT.

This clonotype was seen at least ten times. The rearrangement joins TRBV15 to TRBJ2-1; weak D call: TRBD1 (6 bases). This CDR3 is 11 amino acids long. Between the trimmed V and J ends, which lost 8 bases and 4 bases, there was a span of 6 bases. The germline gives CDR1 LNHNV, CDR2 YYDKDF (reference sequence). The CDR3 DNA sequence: TGTGCCACCGGACAGTACAATGAGCAGTTCTTC. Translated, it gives CATGQYNEQFF.

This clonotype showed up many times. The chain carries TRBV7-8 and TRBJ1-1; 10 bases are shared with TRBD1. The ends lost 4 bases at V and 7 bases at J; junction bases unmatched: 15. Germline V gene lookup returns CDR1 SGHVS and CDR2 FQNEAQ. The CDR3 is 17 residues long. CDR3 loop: CASSSLRDRGSRNEAFF. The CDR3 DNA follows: TGTGCCAGCAGCTCACTCCGGGACAGGGGCTCTCGGAATGAAGCTTTCTTT.

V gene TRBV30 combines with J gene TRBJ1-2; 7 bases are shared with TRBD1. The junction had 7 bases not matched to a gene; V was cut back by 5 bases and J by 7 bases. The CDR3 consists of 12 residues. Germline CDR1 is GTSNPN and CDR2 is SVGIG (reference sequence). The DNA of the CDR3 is TGTGCCTGGGACAGGGCCATTGGTGGCTACACCTTC. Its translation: CAWDRAIGGYTF.

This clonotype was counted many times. The DNA for the CDR3 is TGTGCCATCAGAGGCGGGAGCGGGCCCGGGGAGCTGTTTTTT. Its protein is CAIRGGSGPGELFF. The chain recombines TRBV10-3 with TRBJ2-2, with 7 nucleotides matching TRBD2. The CDR3 is 14 amino acids. Per the germline V gene, CDR1 is ENHRY and CDR2 is SYGVKD. V lost 6 bases, J lost 6 bases, and 7 bases stayed unmatched.